The source of this T cell receptor beta chain is a study of blood T cell repertoires in COVID-19. The cohort comprised adults aged roughly 18 to 100 years residing in 20 to 25 US areas. Cohort assignment relied on participant-reported clinical history. Germline assignment: CDR1 LNHDA and CDR2 SQIVND (reference sequence). The CDR3 has 15 amino acids. The V segment lost 5 bases and the J segment 3 bases; nucleotides outside the gene matches: 5. Under the authors' procedure: How many nucleated cells were present was estimated from reference gene primer amplification. The data were produced by immunoSEQ multiplex PCR, yet TCRdb's version contains in-frame clones alone and is incomplete. V, J and clone size are those of that table, while D and trimming were read from the DNA. The table has around 140,000 clones, roughly 81% seen once; the top ten hold 3% to 4%.

The chain uses TRBV19 and TRBJ1-3; 9 bases align to TRBD1. Sequencing input: PBMCs or T cells enriched from blood (not recorded which). The receptor's source is a woman aged 45-65 years with acute COVID-19. The DNA for the CDR3 is TGTGCCAGTAGTGTCGGACAGGGGAGTGGAAACACCATATATTTT. Residues: CASSVGQGSGNTIYF.